This TCR beta chain originates from a study of blood T cell repertoires in COVID-19 (dated by TCRdb to about 2020). Context from the whole study: The collaborator samples originated in the United States, Italy and Spain and spanned the acute and convalescent phases of COVID-19. Subjects who had been exposed to COVID-19, were actively infected with it, or had recovered from it provided the deeply sampled blood TCRbeta repertoires that made up the dataset. Sample metadata almost always included a de-identified subject ID, COVID-19 status, age in years and sex. The repertoires were released in a freely available public database intended as a resource for research on the immune response to SARS-CoV-2. The material from the prospective study consisted of cDNA or gDNA derived from T cells, B-cell-depleted T cells, or PBMCs. Where HLA class I and class II types were available, the types were taken from metadata supplied by the sample provider, not from assay-based typing. The samples were drawn from the first 160 participants of the ongoing ImmuneRACE study and from roughly 1,300 subjects provided by 6 global collaborators. Beyond this particular receptor, the publication reports: Clinical and demographic metadata were provided uncurated, with the amount varying by source and participant.

Points on this clone: No antigen is known for it. Base quality data are lacking; no much larger clone is found one base away.

In the prospective study, participants were 18 to 89 years old, resided in about two dozen geographic areas of the United States, and were enrolled through a virtual design. In the prospective study, participants were assigned to cohorts based on the clinical history participants reported in a screening survey and a study questionnaire. For ImmuneRACE Cohort 3, a participant was defined as recovered based on two consecutive negative NP/OP PCR tests, clearance by a healthcare professional, or resolution of symptoms. Each participant in the prospective study had whole blood, serum and a nasopharyngeal or oropharyngeal swab collected by mobile phlebotomists. Prospective study participants could optionally give additional blood draws and questionnaires over an approximately 2-month period. Before DNA extraction, prospective study blood samples were shipped either frozen or at room temperature. TCRbeta CDR3 regions were amplified from genomic DNA using the immunoSEQ Assay, a bias-controlled multiplex PCR. The original pipeline was this. The number of nucleated cells in each sample was estimated from the amplification of reference gene primers within the assay. To quantify the absolute abundance of each unique TCRbeta CDR3 rearrangement, sequence reads were collapsed and filtered. For each sample, productive Simpson clonality was calculated by taking the square root of Simpson's diversity index across productive rearrangements. TCRdb took this table from immuneACCESS and kept in-frame rearrangements with V and J called. Such tables lack part of the clones; where checked against another copy, unresolved V genes explain under half of the gap, and the rest is unexplained. That table gives V, J and clone size, and the DNA gave D and trimming. The sample yields some 340,000 clones; around 87% were counted once. Less than 6% of the sample goes to the ten largest clones.

According to the germline V gene (reference sequence), CDR1 reads LGHDT and CDR2 reads YNNKEL. V is pruned by 5 bases and J by 7 bases, leaving 7 bases of the junction without a gene match. Inclusive of the bounding cysteine and phenylalanine, the CDR3 is 14 residues long. Only CDR3 DNA remains: 42 bases, in frame from the first base. The material sequenced was PBMCs or T cells enriched from blood (not recorded which). The TCR was taken from a woman between 25 and 40 years old who had recovered from COVID-19. The sequence links TRBV3-1 (or the pseudogene TRBV3-2) to TRBJ1-2, and 10 bases in between align with TRBD1. CDR3 protein: CASSGGTGDGGYTF. The DNA sequence is given as TGTGCCAGCAGCGGCGGGACAGGGGATGGTGGCTACACCTTC.